Below, 15 T cell receptor beta chains from the same sample are listed, as sequenced in a study of blood T cells in healthy people across ages. Combining a sample-barcoded 5' primer with a J-beta primer mix, a second PCR ran for 7 to 11 cycles. TCRdb fed the 5' RACE reads into MiXCR, producing one record per CDR3 protein. The sample records about 1 million distinct CDR3 sequences, 40% to 45% being singletons. Sequencing was carried out using blood. The receptors originated from a woman in her sixties or seventies in good health.

The chain is built from TRBV5-5 and TRBJ2-7; 8 bases line up with TRBD1. Unmatched junction bases numbered 16, after V lost 4 bases and J lost 7 bases. Germline-derived CDR1 and CDR2 are SGHKS and YYEKEE (reference sequence). The CDR3 contains 16 residues. The CDR3: CASSRSRDRTGNEQYF. CDR3 sequence (DNA): TGTGCCAGCAGCCGAAGCCGGGACAGGACGGGTAATGAGCAGTACTTC.

This clonotype was observed a single time. V usage is TRBV2 and J usage is TRBJ1-2, with a weak D call TRBD1 (6 bases). Trimming took off 3 bases at V and 2 bases at J, with 16 bases between the two ends. Germline V gene sequence: CDR1 SNHLY, CDR2 FYNNEI. The CDR3 is 16 residues long. The CDR3 here is CASSERRQALNYGYTF. The CDR3 coding sequence is TGTGCCAGCAGTGAGCGGAGACAGGCCCTGAACTATGGCTACACCTTC.

The chain recombines TRBV5-1 with TRBJ2-1; 9 bases align to TRBD2. Germline V gives CDR1 SGHRS, CDR2 YFSETQ. Trimming took 0 bases from V and 3 from J; bases not matched to a gene: 4. This CDR3 is 16 amino acids long. In DNA form, the CDR3 reads TGCGCCAGCAGCTTGGTAGCGGGAGAAAACTACAATGAGCAGTTCTTC. Residues: CASSLVAGENYNEQFF.

The J gene is TRBJ2-5, the V gene TRBV24-1; 9 nucleotides line up with TRBD1. The J call may be mistaken, given a closer DNA end match to TRBJ2-7. The CDR3 extends over 13 amino acids. The V gene's germline CDR1 is KGHDR and CDR2 SFDVKD. This CDR3 reads CATSPDRGNEQYF. DNA of the CDR3: TGTGCCACCAGTCCGGACAGGGGCAACGAGCAGTACTTC.

The genes are TRBV6-1 and TRBJ2-1; 7 bases map to TRBD2. This CDR3 comprises 16 residues. V was clipped by 4 bases and J by 7 bases; unmatched bases: 13. The V gene's germline CDR1 is MNHNS and CDR2 SASEGT. The CDR3 protein is CASSGVASGWGNEQFF. CDR3 nucleotide sequence: TGTGCCAGCAGTGGAGTAGCTAGCGGTTGGGGAAATGAGCAGTTCTTC.

The V and J genes are TRBV6-5 and TRBJ1-3, with D hard to call. Trimming took off 1 base at V and 2 bases at J, with 6 bases between the two ends. The CDR3 spans 14 residues. Germline CDR1 and CDR2: MNHEY and SVGAGI. The CDR3 loop is CASSYWGAGNTIYF. CDR3 DNA sequence: TGTGCCAGCAGTTACTGGGGTGCTGGAAACACCATATATTTT.

The rearrangement links TRBV29-1 to TRBJ2-1; D gene ambiguous. The CDR3 sequence is 11 residues long. Germline V gene data show CDR1 as SQVTM and CDR2 as ANQGSEA. V lost 0 bases, J lost 10 bases, and 7 bases lay in between. The CDR3, as DNA: TGCAGCGTTGAAGATCCCCCCGAGCAGTTCTTC. Translated: CSVEDPPEQFF.

This chain uses TRBV20-1 with TRBJ1-4, with D unclear. The CDR3 is made up of 13 amino acids. V lost 4 bases and J 6 bases, leaving 12 bases between the germline ends. From germline, CDR1 is DFQATT and CDR2 SNEGSKA (reference sequence). CDR3 coding DNA: TGCAGTGCTAACGCGTTCGGGGATGAAAAACTGTTTTTT. Its protein is CSANAFGDEKLFF.

This clonotype was seen a handful of times. The rearrangement uses TRBV25-1 and TRBJ2-7, with 12 positions matching TRBD2. V shed 7 bases, J shed 3 bases, and the junction held 7 bases outside the gene matches. The germline V gene has CDR1 MGHDK and CDR2 SYGVNS. This CDR3 is built from 15 residues. CDR3 loop: CASTQGLAGYYEQYF. The CDR3 region has the DNA TGTGCCAGCACCCAGGGACTAGCGGGTTACTACGAGCAGTACTTC.

The chain is built from TRBV7-2 and TRBJ2-1; TRBD1 aligns across 8 bases. Germline CDR1 and CDR2: SGHTA and FQGNSA. The length of the CDR3 is 16 residues. The ends lost 3 bases at V and 4 bases at J; junction bases unmatched: 8. CDR3 protein: CASSLATGGRYNEQFF. CDR3 nucleotide sequence: TGTGCCAGCAGCTTGGCTACAGGGGGAAGGTACAATGAGCAGTTCTTC. The whole variable domain, remainder taken from reference TRBV7-2 and TRBJ2-1, is GAGVSQSPSNKVTEKGKDVELRCDPISGHTALYWYRQSLGQGLEFLIYFQGNSAPDKSGLPSDRFSAERTGGSVSTLTIQRTQQEDSAVYLCASSLATGGRYNEQFFGPGTRLTVL.

The rearrangement uses TRBV7-6 and TRBJ1-6; unclear D gene. CDR1 is SGHVS, CDR2 FNYEAQ, per germline. This CDR3 spans 13 amino acids. Trimming pared 3 bases from V and 6 bases from J, leaving 6 bases between. In nucleotides, the CDR3 is TGTGCCAGCAGCTTCCGGAGTAATTCACCCCTCCACTTT. Protein product: CASSFRSNSPLHF.

The rearrangement uses TRBV30 and TRBJ2-7, with D unresolved. The J call may be faulty, since TRBJ2-5 better matches the DNA end. CDR1 and CDR2 from the germline V gene are GTSNPN and SVGIG (reference sequence). The CDR3 is 14 residues long. CDR3 sequence reads: CAWRLYGVKGTQYF. The DNA of the CDR3 is TGTGCCTGGAGACTTTACGGAGTAAAAGGGACCCAGTACTTC.

This clonotype has just a few counts. V and J are TRBV27 and TRBJ1-1; D gene unclear. The V end lost 7 bases, the J end lost 1 base, and 7 bases lay between the germline ends. The length of the CDR3 is 12 residues. The germline gives CDR1 MNHEY, CDR2 SMNVEV (reference sequence). The CDR3 DNA sequence: TGTGCCAGCAAGGAGGGGAACACTGAAGCTTTCTTT. This encodes CASKEGNTEAFF.

This chain links TRBV20-1 with TRBJ1-2; possible D gene TRBD1, 6 bases. This CDR3 comprises 15 residues. V lost 0 bases and J 4 bases, leaving 15 bases between the germline ends. Germline CDR1 DFQATT, CDR2 SNEGSKA (reference sequence). The CDR3 DNA is TGCAGTGCTAGAGATTTGGTGGGGGGCCTCTATGGCTACACCTTC. Protein product: CSARDLVGGLYGYTF.

The genes are TRBV12-3 or TRBV12-4 and TRBJ2-1; D remains ambiguous. Trimming cost V 7 bases and J 13 bases, with 20 bases left between them. The CDR3 runs 13 residues. The chain's CDR3 is CASILGNQETQFF. CDR3 nucleotide sequence: TGTGCCAGCATCTTGGGGAACCAAGAGACCCAGTTCTTC.